The clone carrying this T cell receptor (beta chain) has just a few counts. Its target is not known. Per germline, CDR1 SGHTS and CDR2 YDEGEE. The CDR3 has 14 amino acids. Between the trimmed V and J ends, which lost 4 bases and 3 bases, there was a span of 13 bases. The CDR3 regions of TCR beta were amplified from RNA transcripts. First-round RT-PCR with HTBI primers amplified the TCR CDR3 region. Using its own MiXCR run on the multiplex PCR reads, TCRdb lists one record per CDR3 protein. The table shows hundreds of thousands of distinct CDR3 sequences, with roughly an eighth occurring only once. These data belong to a study of T cells in Graves' hyperthyroidism and ophthalmopathy. Background on the study: Peripheral blood draws took place at initial diagnosis, ahead of any treatment. Study results and caveats: Most thyroid clonotypes expanded above 0.001 were also detected in blood.

A Clinical Activity Score of at least 3, a NOSPECS grade of at least 4 and a duration under 3 months were recorded in the ophthalmopathy patients. PBMCs were sourced from roughly 9.1 ml fresh peripheral blood. The V and J genes are TRBV5-8 and TRBJ1-2, with D possibly matching TRBD1 (5 bases). The clonotype was recovered from a man aged 50-59 years with Graves' ophthalmopathy. Sequencing used blood. CDR3 sequence (DNA): TGTGCCAGCAGCCCCCGGGACCGCGACTATGGCTACACCTTC. Protein product: CASSPRDRDYGYTF.